The 8 T cell receptor beta chains below were found in one sample sequenced in a study of CD8+ T cells in alopecia areata (dated by TCRdb to the late 2010s). The time point label, as the study defines it: about 5 months on oral tofacitinib. Per the publication, the treatment or condition label means: oral pan-JAK inhibitor, 5-10 mg twice daily. Library construction relied on the immunoSEQ multiplex PCR assay. RNA was extracted from all samples and reverse transcribed into cDNA, which served as template for TCR sequencing. The table was pulled from immuneACCESS by TCRdb, which kept in-frame rearrangements only. Such tables lose some clones; where checked, under half of the loss comes from unresolved V genes, and the rest has no known cause. The table for this sample lists 150,000 to 200,000 clones; 60% of them were counted only once. Over 0.9% of the sample is in the top ten clones. The sample consisted of CD4+ T cells sorted from blood, taken at week 24, from a patient treated with tofacitinib. The receptors derive from a human donor with alopecia areata.

The rearrangement uses TRBV27 and TRBJ2-3; no reliable D call. V gave up 2 bases and J gave up 0 bases, with 9 bases separating them. Looked up from germline, CDR1 is MNHEY and CDR2 is SMNVEV (reference sequence). The CDR3 runs to 15 residues. CDR3 sequence (DNA): TGTGCCAGCAGTTTAATAGGGTTTAGCACAGATACGCAGTATTTT. This translates into CASSLIGFSTDTQYF.

Note on this clone: The sample contains more than one DNA sequence encoding this CDR3. The V gene is TRBV5-1, the J gene TRBJ1-2; 7 bases agree with TRBD1. The trim removed 0 bases at V and 2 bases at J, leaving 1 base unmatched. Germline V gene data show CDR1 as SGHRS and CDR2 as YFSETQ. The CDR3 length is 14 residues. The CDR3 spells CASSLDRGNYGYTF. The DNA of the CDR3 is TGCGCCAGCAGCTTGGACAGGGGCAACTATGGCTACACCTTC.

The V gene is TRBV2, the J gene TRBJ2-1, with 8 bases matching TRBD2. V was clipped by 3 bases and J by 13 bases; unmatched bases: 11. Germline values: CDR1 SNHLY, CDR2 FYNNEI. This CDR3 comprises 14 residues. CDR3 in amino acids: CASSDFSRGGRQFF. The CDR3 bases are TGTGCCAGCAGTGATTTCTCCCGGGGGGGTCGACAGTTCTTC.

This clone has only a few counts. This chain joins TRBV7-2 and TRBJ2-3; weak D call: TRBD1 (7 bases). V lost 5 bases and J 5 bases, leaving 20 bases between the germline ends. The germline V gene has CDR1 SGHTA and CDR2 FQGNSA. The CDR3 length is 16 residues. The DNA for the CDR3 is TGTGCCAGCAGCCTTCGACAGGGAGGTTCGGAAGATACGCAGTATTTT. It yields the protein CASSLRQGGSEDTQYF.

The chain employs TRBV6-5 and TRBJ2-1, with a weak D call TRBD1 (5 bases). Germline V gene sequence: CDR1 MNHEY, CDR2 SVGAGI. V shed 0 bases and J shed 9 bases, with 18 bases lying between them. This CDR3 is 16 amino acids long. The CDR3 spells CASSYSRTFLKREQFF. CDR3 DNA: TGTGCCAGCAGTTACTCCCGGACATTTCTAAAGCGTGAGCAGTTCTTC.

This rearrangement joins TRBV29-1 to TRBJ1-2; TRBD1 agrees at 9 bases. This CDR3 spans 11 amino acids. V lost 7 bases to trimming and J lost 8 bases; unmatched junction nucleotides: 5. Germline CDR1 SQVTM, CDR2 ANQGSEA. CDR3 sequence: CSGGTGRGYTF. For the CDR3, the DNA is TGCAGCGGGGGGACAGGGCGAGGCTACACCTTC. Supplemented by reference TRBV29-1 and TRBJ1-2, the full variable domain reads SAVISQKPSRDICQRGTSLTIQCQVDSQVTMMFWYRQQPGQSLTLIATANQGSEATYESGFVIDKFPISRPNLTFSTLTVSNMSPEDSSIYLCSGGTGRGYTFGSGTRLTVV.

The table lists this clone with a few counts. The chain has TRBV29-1 and TRBJ1-4; 9 bases align to TRBD1. Germline CDR1 and CDR2: SQVTM and ANQGSEA. The junction had 7 bases not matched to a gene; V was cut back by 4 bases and J by 10 bases. The CDR3 spans 13 residues. As DNA, the CDR3 is TGCAGCGTTGGTCGGGGACAGGGAGGAAAACTGTTTTTT. This codes for CSVGRGQGGKLFF.

The chain carries TRBV4-3 and TRBJ1-2, with D perhaps matching TRBD1 (5 bases). Looked up from germline, CDR1 is LGHNA and CDR2 is YSLEER. The V gene lost 1 base and the J gene lost 2 bases, with 11 bases spanning the gap. The CDR3 has 15 amino acids. The chain's CDR3 is CASSQGFGTNYGYTF. For the CDR3, the DNA is TGCGCCAGCAGCCAAGGTTTTGGGACCAACTATGGCTACACCTTC.